The 11 T cell receptor beta chains presented below share a single source sample, sequenced in a study of T cell responses to AZD1222 COVID-19 vaccine. The protocol was immunoSEQ multiplex PCR, while the TCRdb copy is restricted to in-frame clones and leaves out a portion. The sample includes over 200,000 clones, roughly 94% seen only once; the top ten take around 1.5%. The sequenced sample was peripheral blood, obtained 28 days after the second dose of the MenACWY control vaccine. The receptors stem from an adult who received the MenACWY meningococcal vaccine as a control.

The CDR3 reads CASIASPPEGYTF. CDR3 DNA: TGTGCCAGCATTGCCAGCCCACCGGAGGGCTACACCTTC. V gene TRBV28 combines with J gene TRBJ1-2; D is unclear. CDR3 length equals 13 residues. Germline values: CDR1 MDHEN, CDR2 SYDVKM. V was pared by 7 bases and J by 8 bases, with 17 bases between.

Details on this clone: Within the sample, other DNA sequences also encode this same CDR3. The chain recombines TRBV27 with TRBJ2-3; D remains ambiguous. The CDR3 runs 11 residues. Trimming removed 5 bases from V and 6 bases from J, with 6 bases in between. The germline V gene encodes CDR1 MNHEY and CDR2 SMNVEV (reference sequence). The DNA for the CDR3 is TGTGCCAGCAGTACCACGGATACGCAGTATTTT. This codes for CASSTTDTQYF.

This chain links TRBV7-2 with TRBJ2-1; D is unclear. This CDR3 is 11 amino acids long. V gave up 6 bases and J gave up 8 bases, with 8 bases separating them. From germline, CDR1 is SGHTA and CDR2 FQGNSA. The CDR3 is CASSPNYEQFF. In DNA, the CDR3 is TGTGCCAGCAGTCCTAACTATGAGCAGTTCTTC.

This chain uses TRBV30 with TRBJ1-3, with D unclear. With 1 base removed from V and 0 bases from J, the gap between germline ends came to 16 bases. Germline assignment: CDR1 GTSNPN and CDR2 SVGIG (reference sequence). The length of the CDR3 is 17 residues. CDR3 DNA sequence: TGTGCCTGGAGTGACCAGTTAGGCGTGAACTCTGGAAACACCATATATTTT. Residues: CAWSDQLGVNSGNTIYF. Together with reference TRBV30 and TRBJ1-3, the CDR3 gives the full variable domain: SQTIHQWPATLVQPVGSPLSLECTVEGTSNPNLYWYRQAAGRGLQLLFYSVGIGQISSEVPQNLSASRPQDRQFILSSKKLLLSDSGFYLCAWSDQLGVNSGNTIYFGEGSWLTVV.

The V call is TRBV20-1, the J call TRBJ1-5; 9 bases fit TRBD1. Germline values: CDR1 DFQATT, CDR2 SNEGSKA (reference sequence). V dropped 3 bases and J dropped 0; count of bases not matched to a gene: 12. The CDR3 runs to 18 residues. DNA of the CDR3: TGCAGTGCTAGTCAGTCGGGACAGGGAAGAGTTAGCAATCAGCCCCAGCATTTT. This encodes CSASQSGQGRVSNQPQHF.

V usage is TRBV18 and J usage is TRBJ2-3; TRBD1 agrees at 7 bases. Germline V CDR1 and CDR2: KGHSH, LQKENI. The V gene end was trimmed by 3 bases and the J gene end by 0 bases; junction bases not matched to a gene: 9. The CDR3 length is 17 residues. CDR3 coding DNA: TGTGCCAGCTCACCCAGACAGGGACAAACTAGCACAGATACGCAGTATTTT. Amino acids: CASSPRQGQTSTDTQYF.

V and J are TRBV7-2 and TRBJ1-2; TRBD1 matches 7 bases. CDR1 and CDR2 (germline): SGHTA, FQGNSA. With 4 bases clipped from V and 8 bases from J, the junction kept 10 bases outside the gene matches. There are 14 residues in the CDR3. CDR3 in amino acids: CASSSTVTGAGYTF. Here the CDR3 DNA reads TGTGCCAGCAGCTCAACTGTCACAGGGGCCGGCTACACCTTC.

The chain uses TRBV28 and TRBJ1-2, with D tentatively TRBD1 (5 bases). The CDR3 runs to 15 residues. The V end was cut by 2 bases, the J end by 5 bases, with 15 bases between. Germline lookup yields CDR1 MDHEN and CDR2 SYDVKM. CDR3 in DNA: TGTGCCAGCAGTTTAGAAGTCAGGGAGACGTATGGCTACACCTTC. It translates to CASSLEVRETYGYTF.

Comment on this clone: The same CDR3 arises from other DNA sequences in this sample as well. The rearrangement uses TRBV9 and TRBJ2-7; D possibly matches TRBD1 or TRBD2 (5 bases each). The CDR3 runs to 15 residues. Germline V gene sequence: CDR1 SGDLS, CDR2 YYNGEE. V shed 0 bases and J shed 4 bases, with 14 bases lying between them. This CDR3 is CASSVEGGGSYEQYF. The CDR3 DNA is TGTGCCAGCAGCGTAGAAGGTGGGGGATCGTACGAGCAGTACTTC.

V is TRBV19 and J is TRBJ1-3; no clear D. Germline V CDR1 and CDR2: LNHDA, SQIVND (reference sequence). V was cut by 3 bases and J by 0 bases, with 9 bases left in between. CDR3 length: 15 residues. CDR3 nucleotide sequence: TGTGCCAGTAGTATCGACGGCAGCTCTGGAAACACCATATATTTT. Translated: CASSIDGSSGNTIYF.

The chain links TRBV5-1 to TRBJ1-4, with a possible D match to TRBD1 (5 bases). Trimming removed 2 bases at V and 3 bases at J, with 14 bases between. CDR1 is SGHRS and CDR2 is YFSETQ in the germline V gene. This CDR3 is 16 amino acids long. The CDR3 protein is CASSLPTGVANEKLFF. The CDR3 bases are TGCGCCAGCAGCTTACCCACAGGTGTAGCTAATGAAAAACTGTTTTTT. The full variable domain, completed using reference TRBV5-1 and TRBJ1-4, is KAGVTQTPRYLIKTRGQQVTLSCSPISGHRSVSWYQQTPGQGLQFLFEYFSETQRNKGNFPGRFSGRQFSNSRSEMNVSTLELGDSALYLCASSLPTGVANEKLFFGSGTQLSVL.